This TCR beta chain was identified during a study of blood T cell repertoires in COVID-19. Study-level information: COVID-19 samples collected from the United States, Italy and Spain covered acute and convalescent phases. PBMCs, B-cell-depleted T cells, or T cells were the source of the cDNA or gDNA that made up the material.

How the authors handled the data: The authors estimated nucleated cell counts from reference gene primer amplification. The assay was immunoSEQ multiplex PCR, and TCRdb's table has in-frame clones only and misses some. D and trimming come from the DNA, and the V and J calls and clone size come from that table. The table includes 150,000 or so clones, 70% to 85% detected once. There are 16 residues in the CDR3. Looked up from germline, CDR1 is MNHEY and CDR2 is SVGAGI. Trimming took 4 bases from V and 0 from J, leaving 15 bases between them. Source material: peripheral blood. The sequence came from a woman aged 55 to 70 with acute or convalescent COVID-19. J is TRBJ1-1 and V is TRBV6-5; a possible D gene is TRBD1 (6 bases). The CDR3 sequence is CASSSAQGRVNTEAFF. The CDR3 nucleotides read TGTGCCAGCAGTTCAGCTCAGGGGCGGGTGAACACTGAAGCTTTCTTT.